The 26 T cell receptor beta chains below were found in one sample sequenced in a study of response to subunit inactivated influenza vaccine. TCRdb itself ran the RT-PCR reads through MiXCR, one entry per CDR3 protein. The data contain around 600,000 distinct CDR3 sequences, around 10% of them singletons. This sample also appeared in a second study, on T cells expressing NK-cell markers. That paper states: 5'RACE template switching with UMIs generated TCR beta cDNA.

The source material was PBMCs from blood, sampled on the day of vaccination. Source of these receptors: a man aged 50 or older who received an inactivated influenza vaccine.

The chain links TRBV5-4 to TRBJ2-3; 12 bases fit TRBD2. Germline V CDR1 and CDR2: SGHNT, YYREEE (reference sequence). J gave up 4 bases and V 3 bases, and 6 bases lay outside the gene matches. The CDR3 consists of 16 residues. CDR3 residues: CASSWSPSGGADTQYF. The CDR3, as DNA: TGTGCCAGCAGCTGGTCCCCTAGCGGGGGGGCAGATACGCAGTATTTT.

This clonotype was counted many times. The genes are TRBV4-3 and TRBJ2-7; D remains ambiguous. This CDR3 spans 13 amino acids. The germline V gene encodes CDR1 LGHNA and CDR2 YSLEER. V lost 1 base and J lost 1, with 5 bases in between. DNA for the CDR3: TGCGCCAGCAGCCAAGGCCTTTCCTACGAGCAGTACTTC. It encodes CASSQGLSYEQYF.

The sample holds a few counts of this clonotype. The chain joins TRBV27 to TRBJ2-1; 11 nucleotides align to TRBD2. Germline V gene lookup returns CDR1 MNHEY and CDR2 SMNVEV (reference sequence). V lost 2 bases, J lost 8 bases, and 14 bases stayed unmatched. There are 18 residues in the CDR3. The CDR3 DNA follows: TGTGCCAGCAGTTTACAACCGGGACTAGCGGTTTGGGGCCATGAGCAGTTCTTC. Amino acids: CASSLQPGLAVWGHEQFF.

The chain joins TRBV6-2 or TRBV6-3 to TRBJ1-1; D ambiguous. This CDR3 is built from 13 residues. CDR1 and CDR2 from the germline V gene are MNHEY and SVGEGT. V lost 7 bases to trimming and J lost 0 bases, with 9 bases between them. The CDR3 is CASTNRVNTEAFF. In DNA, the CDR3 is TGTGCCAGCACCAACCGGGTGAACACTGAAGCTTTCTTT.

On this clonotype itself: A read error may produce the germline difference seen at one junction end. This sequence joins TRBV24-1 and TRBJ2-7, with 10 bases fitting TRBD1. This CDR3 comprises 16 residues. Germline V lookup: CDR1 KGHDR, CDR2 SFDVKD. CDR3 residues: CAISDRQGAHPYEQYF. The CDR3 nucleotides are TGTGCCATCAGTGATCGACAGGGGGCCCATCCCTACGAGCAGTACTTC.

This clonotype was detected a few times. J is TRBJ1-2 and V is TRBV7-9, with D possibly being TRBD1 (6 bases). Trimming left V 5 bases short and J 4 bases short, with 11 bases between. This CDR3 has 13 amino acids. Germline-derived CDR1 and CDR2 are SEHNR and FQNEAQ (reference sequence). The CDR3 here is CASSNGQIYGYTF. The CDR3 coding sequence is TGTGCCAGCAGCAATGGACAGATCTATGGCTACACCTTC.

The rearrangement uses TRBV15 and TRBJ2-1; tentatively, D is TRBD2 (5 bases). Germline V gene lookup returns CDR1 LNHNV and CDR2 YYDKDF (reference sequence). V shed 2 bases and J shed 7 bases, with 12 bases lying between them. The CDR3 runs to 14 residues. The CDR3 is CATSRQRTRNEQFF. The CDR3 DNA follows: TGTGCCACCAGCAGACAGCGGACGCGGAATGAGCAGTTCTTC.

V gene TRBV30 combines with J gene TRBJ1-5; weak D call: TRBD1 (5 bases). V lost 4 bases and J lost 5, with 15 bases in between. The CDR3 is 14 amino acids. CDR1 GTSNPN and CDR2 SVGIG come from the germline V gene (reference sequence). The CDR3 nucleotides read TGTGCCTGGACCCCGGCGGCGGGGCATCAGCCCCAGCATTTT. It yields the protein CAWTPAAGHQPQHF. Complete variable domain (other parts from reference TRBV30 and TRBJ1-5): SQTIHQWPATLVQPVGSPLSLECTVEGTSNPNLYWYRQAAGRGLQLLFYSVGIGQISSEVPQNLSASRPQDRQFILSSKKLLLSDSGFYLCAWTPAAGHQPQHFGDGTRLSIL.

The chain joins TRBV9 to TRBJ2-7; D might be TRBD2 (5 bases). Trimming shortened V by 0 bases and J by 2 bases, and 12 bases separated the two germline ends. Germline V gene sequence: CDR1 SGDLS, CDR2 YYNGEE. The CDR3 has 15 amino acids. Here the CDR3 DNA reads TGTGCCAGCAGCGTAGCAGCGGAAACCCCCTACGAGCAGTACTTC. This translates into CASSVAAETPYEQYF.

This chain connects TRBV6-5 to TRBJ1-1; D is unclear. This CDR3 is 14 amino acids long. Between the trimmed V and J ends, which lost 2 bases and 5 bases, there was a span of 12 bases. The germline V gene has CDR1 MNHEY and CDR2 SVGAGI. The CDR3 nucleotides are TGTGCCAGCAGTTACATTGAGGGTGTTACTGAAGCTTTCTTT. This gives the protein CASSYIEGVTEAFF.

As concerns this clonotype: A much larger clone lies one base from this, so it may be a read error. The CDR3 loop reads CSAREETTNNEQFF. Here the CDR3 DNA reads TGCAGTGCTAGGGAGGAGACTACCAACAATGAGCAGTTCTTC. The V gene is TRBV20-1, the J gene TRBJ2-1, with a possible D match to TRBD2 (5 bases). V was cut by 3 bases and J by 5 bases, with 14 bases left in between. The CDR3 consists of 14 residues. The V gene's germline CDR1 is DFQATT and CDR2 SNEGSKA (reference sequence).

V gene TRBV10-3 combines with J gene TRBJ1-1, with 7 positions matching TRBD1. Germline CDR1 and CDR2: ENHRY and SYGVKD. The length of the CDR3 is 14 residues. V shed 4 bases, J shed 1 base, and the junction held 3 bases outside the gene matches. The CDR3 DNA reads TGTGCCATCAGTGCCGGGACAGAGAACACTGAAGCTTTCTTT. It codes for CAISAGTENTEAFF.

This clonotype was detected only a few times. The chain carries TRBV4-1 and TRBJ1-2; TRBD1 might be the D (6 bases). V dropped 1 base and J dropped 8 bases, with 14 bases sitting between them. The CDR3 loop spans 14 amino acids. Germline CDR1 is MGHRA and CDR2 is YSYEKL. The CDR3 loop is CASSQVGGARGYTF. CDR3 nucleotide sequence: TGCGCCAGCAGCCAAGTAGGGGGGGCGCGCGGCTACACCTTC.

This clonotype showed up just a few times. This sequence joins TRBV11-2 and TRBJ2-7, with no clear D. This CDR3 contains 17 residues. The V end lost 1 base, the J end lost 0 bases, and 16 bases lay between the germline ends. The germline CDR1 and CDR2 sequences are SGHAT and FQNNGV. The CDR3 region has the DNA TGTGCCAGCAGCTTAGTGGTTCGCCTCCACACCTCCTACGAGCAGTACTTC. The encoded protein is CASSLVVRLHTSYEQYF.

The V gene is TRBV7-9, the J gene TRBJ1-2; D is ambiguous. Germline V gene sequence: CDR1 SEHNR, CDR2 FQNEAQ (reference sequence). The CDR3 contains 16 residues. V dropped 5 bases and J dropped 1 base, with 17 bases sitting between them. CDR3 loop: CASSLPAATFNYGYTF. As DNA, the CDR3 is TGTGCCAGCAGCCTCCCCGCAGCGACGTTTAACTATGGCTACACCTTC. The entire variable domain, with the rest obtained from reference TRBV7-9 and TRBJ1-2, is as follows: DTGVSQNPRHKITKRGQNVTFRCDPISEHNRLYWYRQTLGQGPEFLTYFQNEAQLEKSRLLSDRFSAERPKGSFSTLEIQRTEQGDSAMYLCASSLPAATFNYGYTFGSGTRLTVV.

This chain's CDR3 is CASSLRASGRAQNTQYF. The DNA of the CDR3 is TGTGCCAGCAGCTTAAGGGCTAGCGGGAGGGCTCAAAATACGCAGTATTTT. This sequence joins TRBV7-2 and TRBJ2-3, with 12 bases aligning to TRBD2. Germline lookup yields CDR1 SGHTA and CDR2 FQGNSA. This CDR3 has 17 residues. V was clipped by 2 bases and J by 7 bases; unmatched bases: 10.

This clonotype was detected ten times or more. This chain connects TRBV5-1 to TRBJ2-2; D gene ambiguous. The V gene lost 3 bases and the J gene lost 1 base, with 10 bases spanning the gap. The CDR3 contains 15 residues. CDR1 SGHRS and CDR2 YFSETQ come from the germline V gene. Here the CDR3 reads CASSYWSENTGELFF. Written as DNA, the CDR3 is TGCGCCAGCAGCTATTGGTCGGAGAACACCGGGGAGCTGTTTTTT.

This chain links TRBV27 with TRBJ2-7; D is undetermined. V was clipped by 1 base and J by 9 bases, with 4 bases between them. CDR1 and CDR2 (germline): MNHEY, SMNVEV (reference sequence). The CDR3 length is 10 residues. CDR3 sequence reads: CASSLYLQYF. CDR3 nucleotide sequence: TGTGCCAGCAGTTTATACCTGCAGTACTTC.

This clonotype was recorded at least ten times. The DNA for the CDR3 is TGTGCCAGCAGTTTCTTGGGCGGGGAGCTGTTTTTT. Its translation: CASSFLGGELFF. The chain uses TRBV12-3 or TRBV12-4 and TRBJ2-2; D gene uncertain. The CDR3 covers 12 residues. Trimming pared 3 bases from V and 7 bases from J, leaving 6 bases between.

The J gene is TRBJ1-2, the V gene TRBV20-1; possibly TRBD1 for D (5 bases). Germline loops: CDR1 DFQATT, CDR2 SNEGSKA (reference sequence). CDR3 length: 14 amino acids. V lost 0 bases, J lost 5 bases, and 13 bases lay in between. This chain's CDR3 is CSARDWGSQYGYTF. The DNA for the CDR3 is TGCAGTGCTAGAGATTGGGGCAGTCAATATGGCTACACCTTC.

V usage is TRBV20-1 and J usage is TRBJ2-1, with unresolved D. Trimming left V 7 bases short and J 7 bases short, with 11 bases between. The CDR3 extends over 11 amino acids. CDR1 DFQATT and CDR2 SNEGSKA come from the germline V gene (reference sequence). This chain's CDR3 is CSGQDRNEQFF. In DNA form, the CDR3 reads TGCAGTGGCCAGGATCGTAATGAGCAGTTCTTC.

This rearrangement joins TRBV5-1 to TRBJ2-7; tentatively, D is TRBD2 (5 bases). The V gene's germline CDR1 is SGHRS and CDR2 YFSETQ. The CDR3 length is 17 residues. Trimming left V 0 bases short and J 4 bases short, with 20 bases between. The CDR3: CASSLGRRPSGDYEQYF. The CDR3 DNA is TGCGCCAGCAGCTTGGGGAGGCGTCCAAGCGGAGATTACGAGCAGTACTTC.

The chain links TRBV7-2 to TRBJ2-1; D gene uncertain. V was cut by 5 bases and J by 2 bases, with 7 bases left in between. The CDR3 is 13 residues long. Germline values: CDR1 SGHTA, CDR2 FQGNSA. CDR3 in DNA: TGTGCCAGCAGCCCTCGACCCTACAATGAGCAGTTCTTC. This codes for CASSPRPYNEQFF.

The chain employs TRBV18 and TRBJ1-2; D gene unclear. The V end was cut by 3 bases, the J end by 4 bases, with 12 bases between. This CDR3 region has 14 residues. CDR1 is KGHSH and CDR2 is LQKENI in the germline V gene. The CDR3 nucleotides are TGTGCCAGCTCACCCACCCCATCGGGCTATGGCTACACCTTC. Protein product: CASSPTPSGYGYTF.

This clonotype has a handful of counts. The CDR3 bases are TGTGCCAGCAGTTACTCGTTCGGTGGCAATCAGCCCCAGCATTTT. Residues: CASSYSFGGNQPQHF. This rearrangement joins TRBV6-2 or TRBV6-3 to TRBJ1-5; D uncertain. The CDR3 spans 15 residues. Trimming left V 0 bases short and J 2 bases short, with 8 bases between. Germline-derived CDR1 and CDR2 are MNHEY and SVGEGT.

The chain uses TRBV29-1 and TRBJ2-7, with D hard to call. CDR3 length: 11 residues. The germline V gene has CDR1 SQVTM and CDR2 ANQGSEA. V was shortened by 4 bases and J by 9 bases, with 13 bases between the two germline ends. The CDR3 coding sequence is TGCAGCGTTGTTATCGATTCAGGGCAGTACTTC. This codes for CSVVIDSGQYF.